The 25 T cell receptor beta chains listed next were all sequenced from one sample in a study of PD-1 blockade in classical Hodgkin lymphoma. Every patient was affected by relapse after autologous stem cell transplantation, while exposure to brentuximab vedotin was not uniform. Sequencing used immunoSEQ multiplex PCR; TCRdb keeps in-frame clones, though not all of them. The table has 55,000 to 75,000 clones, about two thirds seen once. The source was peripheral blood mononuclear cells (PBMCs), collected before the second cycle of nivolumab. These receptors all come from a human donor with classical Hodgkin lymphoma.

Only a few counts were recorded for this clone. This sequence joins TRBV7-3 and TRBJ2-1; no definite D call. The CDR3 consists of 12 residues. Germline V gives CDR1 SGHTA, CDR2 FQGTGA. V lost 2 bases, J lost 9 bases, and 8 bases lay in between. Here the CDR3 DNA reads TGTGCCAGCAGCTTAGTTGACGGTGAGCAGTTCTTC. It yields the protein CASSLVDGEQFF.

The V call is TRBV6-5, the J call TRBJ1-1; no clear D gene. The CDR3 sequence is 14 residues long. V was cut by 2 bases and J by 1 base, with 8 bases left in between. Germline V gene data show CDR1 as MNHEY and CDR2 as SVGAGI. The CDR3 region is CASSYPAENTEAFF. CDR3 DNA sequence: TGTGCCAGCAGTTACCCGGCAGAGAACACTGAAGCTTTCTTT.

This CDR3 reads CASSPGGIDTEAFF. DNA of the CDR3: TGTGCCAGCAGTCCAGGGGGTATCGACACTGAAGCTTTCTTT. The chain recombines TRBV11-3 with TRBJ1-1, with 7 nucleotides matching TRBD1. There are 14 residues in the CDR3. Germline V gene data show CDR1 as SGHNT and CDR2 as YENEEA. V lost 6 bases and J lost 3; bases outside the gene matches: 7.

This clone showed up just once. The chain combines TRBV30 with TRBJ1-1; possible D gene TRBD1, 5 bases. Germline CDR1 reads GTSNPN; CDR2 reads SVGIG (reference sequence). This CDR3 has 13 amino acids. V lost 5 bases, J lost 4 bases, and 14 bases lay in between. CDR3 DNA sequence: TGTGCCTGGGGCACTGGCAGGGTCACTGAAGCTTTCTTT. Translation gives CAWGTGRVTEAFF.

The chain is built from TRBV28 and TRBJ1-3, with 7 positions matching TRBD1. CDR1 and CDR2 (germline): MDHEN, SYDVKM. V dropped 5 bases and J dropped 5; count of bases not matched to a gene: 6. CDR3 length: 14 residues. The CDR3 protein is CASSPGQIRNTIYF. In DNA form, the CDR3 reads TGTGCCAGCAGTCCGGGACAGATACGAAACACCATATATTTT.

This sequence joins TRBV18 and TRBJ1-2, with 9 nucleotides matching TRBD1. The CDR3 covers 16 residues. Unmatched junction bases numbered 8, after V lost 5 bases and J lost 1 base. The V gene's germline CDR1 is KGHSH and CDR2 LQKENI. This chain's CDR3 is CASSAAGTGNNYGYTF. CDR3 in DNA: TGTGCCAGCTCAGCCGCCGGGACAGGGAATAACTATGGCTACACCTTC.

The V gene is TRBV9, the J gene TRBJ2-6; D is unclear. V lost 3 bases to trimming and J lost 0 bases, with 10 bases between them. The germline gives CDR1 SGDLS, CDR2 YYNGEE. CDR3 size: 16 residues. The CDR3 reads CASSGNQASGANVLTF. The CDR3 bases are TGTGCCAGCAGCGGAAATCAGGCCTCTGGGGCCAACGTCCTGACTTTC.

The chain is built from TRBV7-9 and TRBJ2-7; 9 bases are shared with TRBD1. V was pared by 5 bases and J by 4 bases, with 6 bases of the junction left unmatched. The CDR3 is 14 residues long. Looked up from germline, CDR1 is SEHNR and CDR2 is FQNEAQ (reference sequence). The CDR3 DNA reads TGTGCCAGCAGCCCCAAAGGACAGGGGTACGAGCAGTACTTC. Encoded protein: CASSPKGQGYEQYF.

The CDR3 coding sequence is TGTGCCAGTAGCCCTGGGGGGGGCCGGGAGACCCAGTACTTC. Protein: CASSPGGGRETQYF. The chain has TRBV19 and TRBJ2-5; TRBD2 might be the D (7 bases). The CDR3 contains 14 residues. CDR1 LNHDA and CDR2 SQIVND come from the germline V gene (reference sequence). V was shortened by 6 bases and J by 5 bases, with 16 bases between the two germline ends.

The chain uses TRBV2 and TRBJ2-6; D is ambiguous. The germline V gene encodes CDR1 SNHLY and CDR2 FYNNEI. The V and J ends lost 6 bases and 4 bases respectively, with 13 bases between them. The CDR3 spans 15 residues. The chain's CDR3 is CASRAWAAGANVLTF. The CDR3 DNA sequence: TGTGCCAGCAGGGCTTGGGCAGCAGGGGCCAACGTCCTGACTTTC.

This chain joins TRBV15 and TRBJ2-3; weak D call: TRBD2 (6 bases). Trimming cost V 3 bases and J 2 bases, with 15 bases left between them. This CDR3 has 16 residues. CDR1 and CDR2 (germline): LNHNV, YYDKDF (reference sequence). In DNA, the CDR3 is TGTGCCACCAGCAGTGGGACTCTAACCCCCACAGATACGCAGTATTTT. As protein: CATSSGTLTPTDTQYF. The complete variable domain, with remaining parts taken from reference TRBV15 and TRBJ2-3, reads DAMVIQNPRYQVTQFGKPVTLSCSQTLNHNVMYWYQQKSSQAPKLLFHYYDKDFNNEADTPDNFQSRRPNTSFCFLDIRSPGLGDTAMYLCATSSGTLTPTDTQYFGPGTRLTVL.

This clone turned up a few times. The chain couples TRBV5-1 to TRBJ2-2, with D tentatively TRBD1 or TRBD2 (6 bases each). V was clipped by 3 bases and J by 2 bases, with 17 bases between them. This CDR3 is 17 amino acids long. Germline V gene data show CDR1 as SGHRS and CDR2 as YFSETQ. CDR3 DNA: TGCGCCAGCAGCTGGGGGGCCAGCGACCCAAACACCGGGGAGCTGTTTTTT. Translated, it gives CASSWGASDPNTGELFF.

The CDR3 region has the DNA TGTGCCAGCAGCGAAGCACCGGGGGGGGCGAGAGCGAGGAACACTGAAGCTTTCTTT. It encodes CASSEAPGGARARNTEAFF. The V gene is TRBV4-2, the J gene TRBJ1-1, with D possibly TRBD1 on 6 matching bases. This CDR3 comprises 19 residues. Trimming removed 5 bases at V and 1 base at J, with 26 bases between. Germline CDR1 and CDR2: LGHNA and YNFKEQ.

This chain joins TRBV19 and TRBJ1-5; D remains ambiguous. Germline CDR1 LNHDA, CDR2 SQIVND (reference sequence). V was shortened by 3 bases and J by 6 bases, with 9 bases between the two germline ends. The CDR3 extends over 13 amino acids. In nucleotides, the CDR3 is TGTGCCAGTAGTATGGGTCTTAGTCAGCCCCAGCATTTT. Its protein is CASSMGLSQPQHF.

The sample holds many counts of this clone. This chain uses TRBV7-9 with TRBJ2-1; D is uncertain. Per germline, CDR1 SEHNR and CDR2 FQNEAQ (reference sequence). Trimming stripped 2 bases from V and 6 bases from J, with 20 bases between. The CDR3 spans 17 residues. The CDR3 region is CASSLQDGPVTSNEQFF. CDR3 coding DNA: TGTGCCAGCAGCTTACAAGACGGACCAGTCACCTCCAATGAGCAGTTCTTC.

The chain carries TRBV11-2 and TRBJ2-2; D possibly corresponds to TRBD1 (6 bases). Germline-derived CDR1 and CDR2 are SGHAT and FQNNGV. Trimming left V 6 bases short and J 5 bases short, with 16 bases between. CDR3 length equals 15 residues. CDR3 region: CASSIKQGRTGELFF. The CDR3 DNA reads as TGTGCCAGCAGTATTAAACAGGGACGGACCGGGGAGCTGTTTTTT. The full variable domain, rest sourced from reference TRBV11-2 and TRBJ2-2, is EAGVAQSPRYKIIEKRQSVAFWCNPISGHATLYWYQQILGQGPKLLIQFQNNGVVDDSQLPKDRFSAERLKGVDSTLKIQPAKLEDSAVYLCASSIKQGRTGELFFGEGSRLTVL.

The J gene is TRBJ1-4, the V gene TRBV15; D gene ambiguous. Germline V gene lookup returns CDR1 LNHNV and CDR2 YYDKDF (reference sequence). The CDR3 length is 15 residues. Trimming took 0 bases from V and 6 from J, leaving 11 bases between them. CDR3 DNA: TGTGCCACCAGCAGAGATAGGCAGGTGGATGAAAAACTGTTTTTT. It yields the protein CATSRDRQVDEKLFF.

The chain uses TRBV25-1 and TRBJ2-7; 8 bases are shared with TRBD2. Germline loops: CDR1 MGHDK, CDR2 SYGVNS. The CDR3 runs to 14 residues. V lost 4 bases to trimming and J lost 4 bases; unmatched junction nucleotides: 6. The CDR3 loop is CASSGGGRLYEQYF. The CDR3 DNA sequence: TGTGCCAGCAGTGGCGGGGGGAGGCTGTACGAGCAGTACTTC.

The chain is built from TRBV5-1 and TRBJ2-4; 12 positions agree with TRBD2. The germline CDR1 and CDR2 sequences are SGHRS and YFSETQ. J lost 16 bases, V lost 3 bases, and 11 bases had no gene match. There are 14 residues in the CDR3. The CDR3 sequence: CASSSGTSGWHPYF. CDR3 in DNA: TGCGCCAGCAGCTCGGGGACTAGCGGGTGGCACCCCTACTTC. Combining the CDR3 with reference TRBV5-1 and TRBJ2-4 gives the whole variable domain KAGVTQTPRYLIKTRGQQVTLSCSPISGHRSVSWYQQTPGQGLQFLFEYFSETQRNKGNFPGRFSGRQFSNSRSEMNVSTLELGDSALYLCASSSGTSGWHPYFGAGTRLSVL.

V is TRBV11-2 and J is TRBJ2-1; 7 bases fit TRBD1. Trimming cost V 4 bases and J 0 bases; bases outside gene matches: 9. Germline CDR1 and CDR2: SGHAT and FQNNGV. The CDR3 totals 17 residues. The DNA of the CDR3 is TGTGCCAGCAGCTCCTACAGGGGTGAGTCCTCCTACAATGAGCAGTTCTTC. Its protein is CASSSYRGESSYNEQFF.

The chain joins TRBV9 to TRBJ2-5, with TRBD2 matching over 8 bases. With 3 bases clipped from V and 5 bases from J, the junction kept 12 bases outside the gene matches. CDR3 size: 16 residues. Germline CDR1 and CDR2: SGDLS and YYNGEE. The CDR3 region is CASSASGTSYLETQYF. As DNA, the CDR3 is TGTGCCAGCAGCGCCTCCGGGACTAGTTACTTGGAGACCCAGTACTTC.

This chain uses TRBV19 with TRBJ1-1; no firm D call. The CDR3 is 13 amino acids. CDR1 and CDR2 from the germline V gene are LNHDA and SQIVND (reference sequence). Trimming removed 2 bases from V and 3 bases from J, with 7 bases in between. The CDR3 is CASSISQYTEAFF. The DNA of the CDR3 is TGTGCCAGTAGTATATCACAGTACACTGAAGCTTTCTTT.

V is TRBV9 and J is TRBJ2-3; D not certain. The CDR3 is 13 amino acids. Germline-derived CDR1 and CDR2 are SGDLS and YYNGEE. V was trimmed by 3 bases and J by 0 bases, leaving 5 bases between them. This CDR3 is CASSAGSTDTQYF. CDR3 nucleotide sequence: TGTGCCAGCAGCGCGGGTAGCACAGATACGCAGTATTTT.

The rearrangement joins TRBV19 to TRBJ1-1; D unresolved. The CDR3 contains 15 residues. Germline values: CDR1 LNHDA, CDR2 SQIVND (reference sequence). V was trimmed by 3 bases and J by 7 bases, leaving 18 bases between them. The CDR3 here is CASSIWARSADEAFF. CDR3 DNA: TGTGCCAGTAGTATTTGGGCAAGGTCCGCCGATGAAGCTTTCTTT.

This clone has more than one count but fewer than ten. The rearrangement joins TRBV6-5 to TRBJ2-5; TRBD2 aligns across 7 bases. The CDR3 has 13 amino acids. Germline V lookup: CDR1 MNHEY, CDR2 SVGAGI. Trimming took 3 bases from V and 5 from J; bases not matched to a gene: 3. The CDR3 bases are TGTGCCAGCAGTTATTGGGGGGGGGAGACCCAGTACTTC. As protein: CASSYWGGETQYF.